The subject of this entry is one T cell receptor (beta chain). Antigen specificity is unknown. The data belong to a study of post-analysis software for immune sequencing data. Whole-study findings and limits: There was significantly lower normalized Chao1 diversity in multiple sclerosis patients than in controls.

cDNA libraries of TCR beta carried unique molecular identifiers. TCRdb re-analysed the PCR reads in MiXCR, keeping a single row per CDR3 protein. The sample has about 160,000 distinct CDR3 sequences, approximately 35% seen once. This receptor was obtained from a girl under 18 with multiple sclerosis. The sequencing here drew on blood, taken after autologous hematopoietic stem cell transplantation.

CDR3 in DNA: TGTGCCAGCAGTTGGAGCGGGAGGCTCACCGGGGAGCTGTTTTTT. Translating it yields CASSWSGRLTGELFF. The chain uses TRBV6-2 or TRBV6-3 and TRBJ2-2; TRBD2 matches 9 bases. Germline trimming cut 4 bases from V and 4 bases from J; bases unmatched to any gene: 4. Germline values: CDR1 MNHEY, CDR2 SVGEGT. CDR3 length: 15 residues.